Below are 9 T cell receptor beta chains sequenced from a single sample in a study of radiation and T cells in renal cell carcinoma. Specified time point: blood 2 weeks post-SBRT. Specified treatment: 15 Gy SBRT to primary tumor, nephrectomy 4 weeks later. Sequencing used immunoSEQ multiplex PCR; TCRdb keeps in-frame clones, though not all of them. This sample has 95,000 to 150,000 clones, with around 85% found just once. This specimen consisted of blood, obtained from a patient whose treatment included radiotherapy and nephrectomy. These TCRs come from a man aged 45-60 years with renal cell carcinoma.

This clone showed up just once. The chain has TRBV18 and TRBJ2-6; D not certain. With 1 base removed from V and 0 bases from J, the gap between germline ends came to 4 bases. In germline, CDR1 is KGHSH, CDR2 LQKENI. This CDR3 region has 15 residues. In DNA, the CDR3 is TGTGCCAGCTCACCACGGGGCTCTGGGGCCAACGTCCTGACTTTC. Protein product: CASSPRGSGANVLTF. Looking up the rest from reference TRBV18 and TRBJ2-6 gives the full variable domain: NAGVMQNPRHLVRRRGQEARLRCSPMKGHSHVYWYRQLPEEGLKFMVYLQKENIIDESGMPKERFSAEFPKEGPSILRIQQVVRGDSAAYFCASSPRGSGANVLTFGAGSRLTVL.

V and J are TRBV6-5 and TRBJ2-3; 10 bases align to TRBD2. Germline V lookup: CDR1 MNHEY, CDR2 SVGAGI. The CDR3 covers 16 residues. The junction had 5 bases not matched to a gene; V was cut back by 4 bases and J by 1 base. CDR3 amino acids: CASSFNGLAGTDTQYF. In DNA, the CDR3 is TGTGCCAGCAGTTTTAATGGACTAGCGGGCACAGATACGCAGTATTTT.

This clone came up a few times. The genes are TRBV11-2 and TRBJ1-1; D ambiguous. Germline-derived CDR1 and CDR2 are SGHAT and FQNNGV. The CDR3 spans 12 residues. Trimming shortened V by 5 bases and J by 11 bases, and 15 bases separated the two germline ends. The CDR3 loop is CASSLLQGLAFF. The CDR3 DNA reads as TGTGCCAGCAGCCTCTTACAAGGGCTGGCTTTCTTT.

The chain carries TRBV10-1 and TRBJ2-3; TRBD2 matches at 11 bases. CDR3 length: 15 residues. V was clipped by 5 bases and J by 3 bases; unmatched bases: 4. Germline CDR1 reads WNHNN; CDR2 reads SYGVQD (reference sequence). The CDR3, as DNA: TGCGCCAGCAGTACCGGGACTAGCGGTACAGATACGCAGTATTTT. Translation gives CASSTGTSGTDTQYF.

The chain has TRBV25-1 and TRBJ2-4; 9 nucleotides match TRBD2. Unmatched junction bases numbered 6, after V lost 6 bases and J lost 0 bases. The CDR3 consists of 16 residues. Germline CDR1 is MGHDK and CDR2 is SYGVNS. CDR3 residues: CASSEIAGEAKNIQYF. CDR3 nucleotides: TGTGCCAGCAGCGAAATAGCGGGAGAAGCCAAAAACATTCAGTACTTC.

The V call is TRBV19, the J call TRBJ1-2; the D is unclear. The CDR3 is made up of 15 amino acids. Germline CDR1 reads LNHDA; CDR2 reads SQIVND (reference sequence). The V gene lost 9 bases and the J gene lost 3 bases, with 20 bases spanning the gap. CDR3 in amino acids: CASRPNVGSDYGYTF. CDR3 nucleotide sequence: TGTGCCAGCCGACCTAACGTGGGTTCGGACTATGGCTACACCTTC.

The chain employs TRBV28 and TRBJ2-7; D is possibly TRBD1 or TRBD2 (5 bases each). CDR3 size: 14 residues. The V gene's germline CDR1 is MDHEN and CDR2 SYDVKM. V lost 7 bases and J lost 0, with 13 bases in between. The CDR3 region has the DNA TGTGCCAGCATCGCCGGGACCCTCTCCTACGAGCAGTACTTC. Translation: CASIAGTLSYEQYF.

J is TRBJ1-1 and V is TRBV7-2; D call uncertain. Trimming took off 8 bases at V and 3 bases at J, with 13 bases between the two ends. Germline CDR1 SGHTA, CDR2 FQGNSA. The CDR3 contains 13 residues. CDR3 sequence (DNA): TGTGCCAGCTCCCAAAGGGCGGACACTGAAGCTTTCTTT. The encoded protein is CASSQRADTEAFF.

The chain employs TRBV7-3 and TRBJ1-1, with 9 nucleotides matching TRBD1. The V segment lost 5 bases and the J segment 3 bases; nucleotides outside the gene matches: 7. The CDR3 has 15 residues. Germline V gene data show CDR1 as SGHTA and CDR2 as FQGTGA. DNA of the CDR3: TGTGCCAGCAGCAAAGGACAGGGGCGGGACACTGAAGCTTTCTTT. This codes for CASSKGQGRDTEAFF.